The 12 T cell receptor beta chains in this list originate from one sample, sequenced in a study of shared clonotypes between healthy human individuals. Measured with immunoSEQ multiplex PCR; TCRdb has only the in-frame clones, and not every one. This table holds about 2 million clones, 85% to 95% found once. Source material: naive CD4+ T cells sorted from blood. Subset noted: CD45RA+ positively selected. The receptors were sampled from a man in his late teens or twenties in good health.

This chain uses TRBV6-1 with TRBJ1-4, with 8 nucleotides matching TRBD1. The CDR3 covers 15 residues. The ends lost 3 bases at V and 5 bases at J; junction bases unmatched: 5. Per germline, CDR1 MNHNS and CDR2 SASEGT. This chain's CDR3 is CASSEFTGGNEKLFF. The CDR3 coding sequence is TGTGCCAGCAGTGAGTTTACAGGGGGAAATGAAAAACTGTTTTTT.

CDR3 loop: CASSKAGLYGEKLFF. The CDR3 DNA follows: TGTGCCAGCAGCAAAGCAGGACTCTACGGGGAAAAACTGTTTTTT. The rearrangement links TRBV6-6 to TRBJ1-4; no definite D call. CDR1 is MNHNY and CDR2 is SVGAGI in the germline V gene (reference sequence). The CDR3 is 15 residues long. V lost 6 bases to trimming and J lost 8 bases, with 19 bases between them.

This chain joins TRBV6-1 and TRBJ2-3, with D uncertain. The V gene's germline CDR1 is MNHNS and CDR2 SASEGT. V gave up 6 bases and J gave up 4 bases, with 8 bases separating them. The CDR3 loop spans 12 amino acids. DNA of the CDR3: TGTGCCAGCAGCGTTAGTGCAGATACGCAGTATTTT. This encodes CASSVSADTQYF.

The CDR3 here is CAWRDIQGINYGYTF. In nucleotides, the CDR3 is TGTGCCTGGAGGGATATTCAGGGAATCAACTATGGCTACACCTTC. The J gene is TRBJ1-2, the V gene TRBV30; tentatively, D is TRBD1 (5 bases). V lost 3 bases, J lost 2 bases, and 16 bases lay in between. The CDR3 length is 15 residues. Germline loops: CDR1 GTSNPN, CDR2 SVGIG (reference sequence).

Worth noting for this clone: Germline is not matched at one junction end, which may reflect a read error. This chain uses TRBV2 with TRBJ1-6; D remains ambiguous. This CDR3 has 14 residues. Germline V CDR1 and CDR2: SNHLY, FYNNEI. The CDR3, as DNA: TGTGCCAGCAGTGACAGGACCGTGAATTCACTCCTCCACTTT. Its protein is CASSDRTVNSLLHF.

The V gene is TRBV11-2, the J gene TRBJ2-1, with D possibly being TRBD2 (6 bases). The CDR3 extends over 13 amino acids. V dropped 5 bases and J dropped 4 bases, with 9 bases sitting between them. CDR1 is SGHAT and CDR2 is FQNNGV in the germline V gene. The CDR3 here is CASSPGRYNEQFF. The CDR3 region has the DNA TGTGCCAGCAGCCCCGGGAGATACAATGAGCAGTTCTTC.

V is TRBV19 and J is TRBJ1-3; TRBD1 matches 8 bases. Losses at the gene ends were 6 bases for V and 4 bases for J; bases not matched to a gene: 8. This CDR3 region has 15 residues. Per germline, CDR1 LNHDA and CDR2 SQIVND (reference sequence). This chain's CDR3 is CASRPDRVEGNTIYF. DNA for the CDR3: TGTGCCAGTAGGCCGGACAGGGTTGAAGGAAACACCATATATTTT.

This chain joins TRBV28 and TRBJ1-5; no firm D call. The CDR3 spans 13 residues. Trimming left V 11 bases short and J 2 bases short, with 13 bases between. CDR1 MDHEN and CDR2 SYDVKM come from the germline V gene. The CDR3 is CAGQRAGNQPQHF. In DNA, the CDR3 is TGTGCCGGCCAAAGGGCTGGCAATCAGCCCCAGCATTTT.

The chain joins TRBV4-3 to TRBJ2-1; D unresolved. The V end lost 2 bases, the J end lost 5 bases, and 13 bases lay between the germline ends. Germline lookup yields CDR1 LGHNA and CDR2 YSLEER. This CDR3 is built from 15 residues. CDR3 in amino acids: CASSQYPNPNNEQFF. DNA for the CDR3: TGCGCCAGCAGCCAATATCCCAACCCGAACAATGAGCAGTTCTTC.

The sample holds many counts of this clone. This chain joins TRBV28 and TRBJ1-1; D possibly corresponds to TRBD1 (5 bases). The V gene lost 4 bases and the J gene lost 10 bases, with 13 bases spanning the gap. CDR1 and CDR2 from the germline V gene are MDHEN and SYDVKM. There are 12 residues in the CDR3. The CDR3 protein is CASSWQQAGAFF. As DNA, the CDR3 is TGTGCCAGCAGTTGGCAACAGGCAGGAGCTTTCTTT. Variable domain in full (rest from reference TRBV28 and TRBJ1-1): DVKVTQSSRYLVKRTGEKVFLECVQDMDHENMFWYRQDPGLGLRLIYFSYDVKMKEKGDIPEGYSVSREKKERFSLILESASTNQTSMYLCASSWQQAGAFFGQGTRLTVV.

Here the CDR3 DNA reads TGTGCCAGCAGCTGGACACAGGGTGGGGAGCAGTACTTC. Translation gives CASSWTQGGEQYF. The chain uses TRBV7-2 and TRBJ2-7, with TRBD1 as a possible D gene (6 bases). This CDR3 region has 13 residues. Looked up from germline, CDR1 is SGHTA and CDR2 is FQGNSA. V was shortened by 4 bases and J by 7 bases, with 14 bases between the two germline ends.

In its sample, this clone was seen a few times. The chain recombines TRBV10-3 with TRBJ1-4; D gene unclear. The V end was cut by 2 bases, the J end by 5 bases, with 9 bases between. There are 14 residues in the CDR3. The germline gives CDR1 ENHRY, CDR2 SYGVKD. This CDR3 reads CAISETTANEKLFF. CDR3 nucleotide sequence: TGTGCCATCAGTGAGACCACGGCCAATGAAAAACTGTTTTTT.